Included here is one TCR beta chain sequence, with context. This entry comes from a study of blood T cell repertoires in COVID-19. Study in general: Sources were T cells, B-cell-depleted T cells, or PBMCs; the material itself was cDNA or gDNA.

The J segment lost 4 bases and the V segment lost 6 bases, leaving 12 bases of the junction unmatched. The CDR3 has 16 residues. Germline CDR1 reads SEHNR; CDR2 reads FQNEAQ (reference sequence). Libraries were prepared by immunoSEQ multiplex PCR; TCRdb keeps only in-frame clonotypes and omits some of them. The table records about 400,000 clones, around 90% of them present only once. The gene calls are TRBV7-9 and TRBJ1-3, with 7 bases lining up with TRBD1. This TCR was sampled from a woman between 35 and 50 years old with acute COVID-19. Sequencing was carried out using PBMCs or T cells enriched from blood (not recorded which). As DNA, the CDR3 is TGTGCCAGCAGAGCGATGACAGGGATTACGGGAAACACCATATATTTT. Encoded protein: CASRAMTGITGNTIYF.